This T cell receptor beta chain was sequenced for a study of sequential checkpoint blockade in melanoma. The overall study: Patients were randomized 1:1 to nivolumab-then-ipilimumab or ipilimumab-then-nivolumab first-line. Both treatment sequences were followed by maintenance nivolumab.

The data were produced by immunoSEQ multiplex PCR, yet TCRdb's version contains in-frame clones alone and is incomplete. Of approximately 9,000 clones in the sample, more than 55% were seen once. The sample's treatment: randomized to nivolumab then ipilimumab (arm A) or the reverse (arm B). DNA-damaging chemotherapy had not been given to any patient beforehand. From thawed PBMCs, live CD3+CD8+ cells negative for CD19 and CD56 were sorted. The sequences come from CD8+ T cells sorted from blood (inferred from file names), collected from a patient given nivolumab and ipilimumab in sequence. The TCR was taken from a human donor with melanoma.

CDR3 coding DNA: TGTGCCAGCAGCTTAGAGGCCGGACTAGCGGGCCTCAAAAACATTCAGTACTTC. Translating gives CASSLEAGLAGLKNIQYF. The chain is built from TRBV7-2 and TRBJ2-4; TRBD2 matches at 11 bases. Germline loops: CDR1 SGHTA, CDR2 FQGNSA. The CDR3 is 18 residues long. Trimming cost V 1 base and J 3 bases; bases outside gene matches: 8.